The 8 T cell receptor beta chains in this list originate from one sample, sequenced in a study of shared clonotypes between healthy human individuals. TCRdb's copy holds only in-frame clones and misses some; the assay was immunoSEQ multiplex PCR. The table records 950,000 to 1,100,000 clones, roughly 80% of them present only once. Source material: memory CD4+ T cells sorted from blood. Stated subset: CD45RA-negative fraction. These receptors were collected from a young man in good health.

The V and J genes are TRBV29-1 and TRBJ2-3; either TRBD1 or TRBD2 may fit D (5 bases each). The V gene lost 1 base and the J gene lost 2 bases, with 7 bases spanning the gap. Per germline, CDR1 SQVTM and CDR2 ANQGSEA. There are 13 residues in the CDR3. The chain's CDR3 is CSVEVGVTDTQYF. The DNA for the CDR3 is TGCAGCGTTGAAGTGGGGGTCACAGATACGCAGTATTTT.

The genes are TRBV19 and TRBJ1-2, with TRBD1 as a possible D gene (6 bases). Per the germline V gene, CDR1 is LNHDA and CDR2 is SQIVND (reference sequence). Between the trimmed V and J ends, which lost 10 bases and 2 bases, there was a span of 14 bases. CDR3 length: 13 residues. The CDR3 region is CATNGGANYGYTF. The CDR3 bases are TGTGCCACTAATGGGGGGGCGAACTATGGCTACACCTTC.

The CDR3 spells CASSPTKAPMNTGELFF. The CDR3 DNA follows: TGTGCCAGCTCACCAACTAAGGCCCCGATGAACACCGGGGAGCTGTTTTTT. This chain connects TRBV18 to TRBJ2-2; D gene ambiguous. CDR3 length: 17 residues. CDR1 and CDR2 (germline): KGHSH, LQKENI. V was shortened by 2 bases and J by 1 base, with 14 bases between the two germline ends.

This chain links TRBV5-4 with TRBJ2-5, with D possibly TRBD2 on 5 matching bases. Germline CDR1 SGHNT, CDR2 YYREEE (reference sequence). The length of the CDR3 is 13 residues. Trimming shortened V by 4 bases and J by 2 bases, and 9 bases separated the two germline ends. The CDR3 DNA follows: TGTGCCAGCAGCAGCCGGGGTCAAGAGACCCAGTACTTC. Its translation is CASSSRGQETQYF.

Comments on this clone: Other DNA variants within this sample encode the same CDR3. The rearrangement uses TRBV6-6 and TRBJ1-5; a possible D gene is TRBD1 (5 bases). The germline gives CDR1 MNHNY, CDR2 SVGAGI (reference sequence). The ends were cut back, 0 bases at V and 4 bases at J, with 7 bases in the middle. The CDR3 has 14 amino acids. The CDR3 sequence is CASSYSAGNQPQHF. The CDR3, as DNA: TGTGCCAGCAGTTACTCGGCAGGGAATCAGCCCCAGCATTTT.

This clone was found once. The chain joins TRBV2 to TRBJ2-7, with 8 bases lining up with TRBD1. The CDR3 sequence is 14 residues long. V lost 6 bases and J lost 5; bases outside the gene matches: 9. CDR1 is SNHLY and CDR2 is FYNNEI in the germline V gene. As DNA, the CDR3 is TGTGCCAGCAGAACGGACAGGGCGACCCACGAGCAGTACTTC. Amino acid sequence: CASRTDRATHEQYF.

The rearrangement joins TRBV4-3 to TRBJ2-3; 10 bases align to TRBD2. CDR3 length: 15 amino acids. Germline V gene lookup returns CDR1 LGHNA and CDR2 YSLEER. With V trimmed by 2 bases and J by 3 bases, 2 bases remained unmatched. The CDR3 DNA is TGCGCCAGCAGCCAACGGACTAGCGGTACAGATACGCAGTATTTT. It yields the protein CASSQRTSGTDTQYF.

The chain has TRBV10-1 and TRBJ2-3, with D maybe TRBD2 (5 bases). Trimming cost V 6 bases and J 3 bases, with 10 bases left between them. The CDR3 length is 13 residues. Germline V CDR1 and CDR2: WNHNN, SYGVQD (reference sequence). The CDR3 sequence: CASSSPGTDTQYF. For the CDR3, the DNA is TGCGCCAGCAGCTCCCCGGGGACAGATACGCAGTATTTT.